The rows below give T cell receptor beta chains drawn from one sample of a study of cytomegalovirus exposure and HLA in healthy donors. The data were produced by immunoSEQ multiplex PCR, yet TCRdb's version contains in-frame clones alone and is incomplete. In the table there are around 150,000 clones, 82% of which are singletons. Sequenced material: PBMCs. The receptors stem from a man aged 50 or older in good health and CMV-seropositive. Both conserved end residues are part of each CDR3. D genes are given only for firm matches. Not all rows give a size; the values are once, few, many and, for expanded clones, a class.

V	size	D	J	CDR3	DNA
TRBV27	.	TRBD1	TRBJ1-1	CASSLSPQDRGRTEAFF	TGTGCCAGCAGTTTATCGCCACAAGACAGGGGGCGCACTGAAGCTTTCTTT
TRBV7-2	.	.	TRBJ1-4	CASSTNGATNEKLFF	TGTGCCAGCAGCACAAACGGGGCAACTAATGAAAAACTGTTTTTT
TRBV28	.	.	TRBJ1-3	CASSPRVWVQNTIYF	TGTGCCAGCAGTCCAAGAGTTTGGGTACAGAACACCATATATTTT
TRBV27	few	.	TRBJ2-5	CASSPTGLRETQYF	TGTGCCAGCAGTCCTACGGGACTGAGGGAGACCCAGTACTTC
TRBV4-1	.	.	TRBJ2-7	CASSQGSPYEQYF	TGCGCCAGCAGCCAAGGGAGTCCCTACGAGCAGTACTTC
TRBV19	.	.	TRBJ2-2	CASSIVPGVTGELFF	TGTGCCAGTAGTATAGTCCCGGGAGTTACCGGGGAGCTGTTTTTT
TRBV5-1	.	TRBD1	TRBJ1-1	CASSTRGRRNTEAFF	TGCGCCAGCAGCACTAGGGGGCGGAGGAACACTGAAGCTTTCTTT
TRBV28	.	.	TRBJ2-1	CASSQADSSYNEQFF	TGTGCCAGCAGTCAGGCAGATAGCTCCTACAATGAGCAGTTCTTC
TRBV5-4	.	.	TRBJ1-2	CASSHPTQEYGYTF	TGTGCCAGCAGCCATCCCACCCAGGAATATGGCTACACCTTC
TRBV6-1	few	.	TRBJ2-7	CASRVDLTHSYEQYF	TGTGCCAGCAGAGTCGACTTAACCCACTCCTACGAGCAGTACTTC
TRBV19	.	TRBD1	TRBJ2-7	CASKGVGQGVDEQYF	TGTGCCAGTAAAGGGGTGGGACAGGGTGTCGACGAGCAGTACTTC
TRBV4-3	.	.	TRBJ1-3	CASSQDRAGAFSGNTIYF	TGCGCCAGCAGCCAAGATCGGGCAGGGGCCTTCTCTGGAAACACCATATATTTT
TRBV5-6	.	TRBD1	TRBJ1-4	CASFRRDREEKLFF	TGTGCCAGCTTCCGCCGGGACAGGGAGGAAAAACTGTTTTTT
TRBV19	.	.	TRBJ2-5	CASSPRQVRRETQYF	TGTGCCAGTAGTCCCCGACAGGTCAGGAGGGAGACCCAGTACTTC
TRBV19	.	TRBD1	TRBJ1-6	CASSMGGQGLGNSPLHF	TGTGCCAGTAGTATGGGCGGACAGGGTCTTGGTAATTCACCCCTCCACTTT
TRBV30	.	.	TRBJ1-1	CAWTEGTNTEAFF	TGTGCCTGGACGGAGGGGACGAACACTGAAGCTTTCTTT
TRBV4-3	.	TRBD2	TRBJ2-1	CASSRTSGNNEQFF	TGCGCCAGCAGCCGGACTAGCGGGAACAATGAGCAGTTCTTC
TRBV18	few	TRBD2	TRBJ2-7	CASSLSPRTSGSTSYEQYF	TGTGCCAGCTCCTTATCACCAAGGACTAGCGGGAGTACCTCCTACGAGCAGTACTTC
TRBV7-6	.	TRBD1	TRBJ1-1	CASSLADRGEAFF	TGTGCCAGCAGCTTAGCCGACAGGGGTGAAGCTTTCTTT
TRBV4-3	.	.	TRBJ2-1	CASSQDRNSGTAVYEQFF	TGCGCCAGCAGCCAAGATCGAAATAGCGGAACCGCGGTCTATGAGCAGTTCTTC
TRBV6-5	once	.	TRBJ2-7	CASSANGGYEQYF	TGTGCCAGCAGTGCTAACGGAGGCTACGAGCAGTACTTC
TRBV29-1	.	.	TRBJ2-3	CSVELTGEAQYF	TGCAGCGTTGAACTCACAGGGGAGGCGCAGTATTTT
TRBV7-2	.	TRBD1	TRBJ2-7	CASSPGGRSYEQYF	TGTGCCAGCAGCCCAGGGGGTAGATCCTACGAGCAGTACTTC
TRBV11-2	few	TRBD1	TRBJ2-4	CASSTTGGPIAKNIQYF	TGTGCCAGCAGCACTACAGGGGGCCCTATAGCCAAAAACATTCAGTACTTC
TRBV5-4	few	.	TRBJ1-6	CASTSGGGSSYNSPLHF	TGTGCCAGCACCTCCGGGGGGGGGAGCTCCTATAATTCACCCCTCCACTTT
TRBV7-9	.	.	TRBJ2-7	CASSFGGSGSYEQYF	TGTGCCAGCAGCTTTGGGGGGTCCGGGTCCTACGAGCAGTACTTC
TRBV30	.	TRBD2	TRBJ2-3	CAWSALAGLVDTQYF	TGTGCCTGGAGTGCTCTAGCGGGGCTTGTAGATACGCAGTATTTT
TRBV4-2	.	TRBD2	TRBJ2-3	CASSQTAGGGTDTQYF	TGTGCCAGCAGCCAGACAGCGGGGGGGGGCACAGATACGCAGTATTTT
TRBV14	.	TRBD1	TRBJ1-2	CASSQVTGEGYTF	TGTGCCAGCAGCCAAGTAACAGGGGAAGGCTACACCTTC
TRBV6-5	.	TRBD2	TRBJ2-1	CASSYTGGGGYNEQFF	TGTGCCAGCAGTTACACGGGGGGCGGGGGGTACAATGAGCAGTTCTTC
TRBV11-1	.	.	TRBJ2-6	CASSPRSGAGANVLTF	TGTGCCAGCAGCCCCCGGTCAGGGGCCGGGGCCAACGTCCTGACTTTC
TRBV28	.	.	TRBJ1-5	CASSYRGNQPQHF	TGTGCCAGCAGTTACAGGGGCAATCAGCCCCAGCATTTT
TRBV7-2	.	TRBD1	TRBJ1-4	CASSRGAGQGNEKLFF	TGTGCCAGCAGCCGGGGTGCGGGACAGGGAAATGAAAAACTGTTTTTT
TRBV5-6	.	.	TRBJ1-1	CASSSTGTLTEAFF	TGTGCCAGCAGCTCCACCGGGACACTCACTGAAGCTTTCTTT
TRBV7-2	.	TRBD2	TRBJ2-7	CASRPAGGGEQYF	TGTGCCAGCAGACCGGCGGGAGGGGGCGAGCAGTACTTC
TRBV11-2	once	TRBD2	TRBJ2-1	CASSLSGTSGRASYNEQFF	TGTGCCAGCAGCTTATCGGGCACTAGCGGGAGGGCTTCCTACAATGAGCAGTTCTTC
TRBV7-2	once	TRBD1	TRBJ2-7	CASSFNSGTGDYEQYF	TGTGCCAGCAGCTTCAATAGCGGGACAGGGGACTACGAGCAGTACTTC
TRBV28	.	TRBD2	TRBJ2-3	CGSMGKPGLATDTQYF	TGTGGCAGCATGGGGAAACCGGGACTAGCAACAGATACGCAGTATTTT
TRBV19	.	TRBD1	TRBJ2-1	CASSKQGDFHEQFF	TGTGCCAGTAGTAAGCAGGGGGATTTTCATGAGCAGTTCTTC
TRBV14	.	.	TRBJ1-2	CASSQDIQGYNGYTF	TGTGCCAGCAGCCAAGATATCCAGGGATATAATGGCTACACCTTC
TRBV7-3	.	TRBD1	TRBJ2-5	CASSPTGSQETQYF	TGTGCCAGCAGCCCGACAGGGTCCCAAGAGACCCAGTACTTC
TRBV6-6	.	.	TRBJ1-1	CASSYSTGYTEAFF	TGTGCCAGCAGTTACTCGACGGGGTACACTGAAGCTTTCTTT
TRBV7-2	.	.	TRBJ2-5	CASSTTGLETQYF	TGTGCCAGCAGCACAACAGGGTTAGAGACCCAGTACTTC
TRBV12-5	.	TRBD1	TRBJ1-2	CASGLDRGHGYTF	TGTGCTAGTGGTTTGGACAGGGGGCATGGCTACACCTTC
TRBV25-1	.	.	TRBJ1-2	CASSSGGPYGYTF	TGTGCCAGCAGTTCGGGGGGACCCTATGGCTACACCTTC
TRBV15	once	TRBD1	TRBJ1-3	CATSIDREVGTIYF	TGTGCCACCAGCATCGACAGGGAAGTAGGCACCATATATTTT
TRBV6-1	.	TRBD1	TRBJ1-2	CASGTAPADNYGYTF	TGTGCCAGCGGGACAGCTCCTGCCGATAACTATGGCTACACCTTC
TRBV7-3	.	TRBD1	TRBJ1-3	CASSPGQGAGNTIYF	TGTGCCAGCAGCCCGGGACAGGGGGCTGGAAACACCATATATTTT
TRBV27	.	TRBD1	TRBJ2-1	CASTTSGTGTLDEQFF	TGTGCCAGCACCACCTCCGGGACAGGGACCCTGGATGAGCAGTTCTTC
TRBV5-1	.	.	TRBJ2-7	CASSPPTESYEQYF	TGCGCCAGCAGCCCTCCGACAGAGTCCTACGAGCAGTACTTC
TRBV6-1	.	.	TRBJ1-2	CASSRSFWYGYTF	TGTGCCAGCTCAAGGAGTTTTTGGTATGGCTACACCTTC
TRBV28	.	.	TRBJ1-4	CASRSSGRGNEKLFF	TGTGCCAGCAGATCATCAGGGAGGGGAAATGAAAAACTGTTTTTT